This T cell receptor (beta chain) is drawn from a study of blood T cell repertoires in COVID-19. Repertoires were generated with immunoSEQ multiplex PCR, while TCRdb's copy carries only in-frame clones and drops some. The sample has about 100,000 clones; roughly 81% are singletons. The TCR comes from a man in his forties with active or convalescent COVID-19. The sequenced sample was peripheral blood.

The CDR3, as DNA: TGTGCCAGCAGCCCGACTAGCGGGGGGGTCACAGATACGCAGTATTTT. Residues: CASSPTSGGVTDTQYF. The V and J genes are TRBV3-1 (or the pseudogene TRBV3-2) and TRBJ2-3; 14 bases align to TRBD2. Germline lookup yields CDR1 LGHDT and CDR2 YNNKEL (reference sequence). The trim removed 4 bases at V and 2 bases at J, leaving 2 bases unmatched. The CDR3 runs 16 residues.